This TCR beta chain is from a study of blood T cells in healthy people across ages. Germline CDR1 and CDR2: SGDLS and YYNGEE. The CDR3 consists of 14 residues. Next came a second PCR, run for about 7 to 11 cycles, which used a sample-barcoded 5' primer along with a J-beta primer mix. TCRdb passed the 5' RACE reads through MiXCR, listing each CDR3 protein once. The sample has some 760,000 distinct CDR3 sequences, 25% seen once. This clonotype turned up a few times. At one boundary the junction diverges from the germline segment, which might be a read error. These data also formed part of another study, on T cells of mothers and their children.

Sequenced: blood. This TCR was recovered from a boy younger than 18 in good health. This chain joins TRBV9 and TRBJ1-1; tentatively, D is TRBD1 (5 bases). CDR3 sequence reads: CASSVDFVDTEAFF. CDR3 coding DNA: TGTGCCAGCAGCGTAGATTTCGTGGACACCGAAGCTTTCTTT.